This T cell receptor beta chain stems from a study of cytomegalovirus exposure and HLA in healthy donors. Overall study context: In a later analysis, it was reported that the approximately 120 validation repertoires had been produced on the same platform as the 670 or so repertoires belonging to the first cohort. Whole-study results and caveats: The classifier reportedly diagnosed cytomegalovirus status with high sensitivity and specificity. The dataset shows that most TCR sequences were rare, while some public TCRs occurred in many donors.

Turning to this clone: The antigen is not known.

Sequenced by immunoSEQ multiplex PCR; TCRdb stores in-frame clones only, minus some. This sample carries about 180,000 clones, around 85% of them seen once, and the ten largest clones take roughly 15%. The donors belonged to the roughly 120-subject validation cohort, separate from the approximately 700-subject first cohort. Germline CDR1 is SNHLY and CDR2 is FYNNEI. V was trimmed by 6 bases and J by 11 bases, leaving 22 bases between them. The CDR3 length is 15 residues. Sample: PBMCs. J is TRBJ1-4 and V is TRBV2; a weak D match, TRBD1 (6 bases). The receptor was derived from a man aged 18 to 35 in good health and CMV-seropositive. CDR3 residues: CASRSATGTLGKLFF. As DNA, the CDR3 is TGTGCCAGCAGATCAGCAACCGGGACATTAGGGAAACTGTTTTTT.